This entry lists 17 T cell receptor beta chains sequenced from one sample in a study of cytomegalovirus exposure and HLA in healthy donors. Assay: immunoSEQ multiplex PCR; the TCRdb copy retains only in-frame clones and omits some. The sample lists some 170,000 clones, about 89% occurring once. The sequenced sample was PBMCs. The receptors derive from a man aged 25-40 years in good health and CMV-seropositive.

The sample holds one count of this clone. The chain employs TRBV30 and TRBJ1-2; a possible D gene is TRBD1 (5 bases). V lost 0 bases to trimming and J lost 6 bases, with 11 bases between them. Germline assignment: CDR1 GTSNPN and CDR2 SVGIG (reference sequence). The CDR3 runs to 13 residues. CDR3 nucleotides: TGTGCCTGGAGTGTGGGGGGAGCAGATGGCTACACCTTC. Encoded protein: CAWSVGGADGYTF.

The V gene is TRBV15, the J gene TRBJ1-5; D unclear. V was cut by 0 bases and J by 7 bases, with 13 bases left in between. Per germline, CDR1 LNHNV and CDR2 YYDKDF (reference sequence). The CDR3 sequence is 15 residues long. Here the CDR3 reads CATSRDEVLGQPQHF. The CDR3, as DNA: TGTGCCACCAGCAGAGATGAGGTGTTAGGGCAGCCCCAGCATTTT. Combining the CDR3 with reference TRBV15 and TRBJ1-5 gives the whole variable domain DAMVIQNPRYQVTQFGKPVTLSCSQTLNHNVMYWYQQKSSQAPKLLFHYYDKDFNNEADTPDNFQSRRPNTSFCFLDIRSPGLGDTAMYLCATSRDEVLGQPQHFGDGTRLSIL.

This clone was observed a handful of times. This rearrangement joins TRBV7-3 to TRBJ2-1; the match to TRBD1 covers 8 bases. Germline V gives CDR1 SGHTA, CDR2 FQGTGA. Trimming cost V 2 bases and J 3 bases; bases outside gene matches: 3. CDR3 size: 15 residues. The CDR3 nucleotides read TGTGCCAGCAGCTTAGACAGGGGACTCTACAATGAGCAGTTCTTC. Translated: CASSLDRGLYNEQFF.

This clone was recorded once. The chain uses TRBV4-1 and TRBJ2-7, with a weak D call TRBD2 (6 bases). CDR3 length equals 15 residues. The germline V and J ends were trimmed by 1 base and 4 bases, with 14 bases remaining between them. Per germline, CDR1 MGHRA and CDR2 YSYEKL. The CDR3 region has the DNA TGCGCCAGCAGCCAAGGGCCCGGGGGTTGGTACGAGCAGTACTTC. This sequence encodes CASSQGPGGWYEQYF.

The CDR3 DNA is TGTGCCAGCAATTCGGGGAGCACAGATACGCAGTATTTT. Translated: CASNSGSTDTQYF. The chain carries TRBV6-6 and TRBJ2-3; maybe TRBD2 (5 bases). Trimming cost V 7 bases and J 0 bases, with 8 bases left between them. Germline assignment: CDR1 MNHNY and CDR2 SVGAGI (reference sequence). The CDR3 runs to 13 residues.

The V gene is TRBV9, the J gene TRBJ1-5, with TRBD1 as a possible D gene (5 bases). The CDR3 length is 15 residues. CDR1 is SGDLS, CDR2 YYNGEE, per germline. The ends were cut back, 4 bases at V and 5 bases at J, with 16 bases in the middle. The CDR3 DNA reads TGTGCCAGCAGCAAAAAGGGGCAGCCGGATCAGCCCCAGCATTTT. As protein: CASSKKGQPDQPQHF.

The CDR3 sequence is CASSLDGSYEQYF. CDR3 nucleotide sequence: TGCGCCAGCAGCTTGGACGGCTCCTACGAGCAGTACTTC. The rearrangement uses TRBV5-1 and TRBJ2-7; D unclear. Germline CDR1 is SGHRS and CDR2 is YFSETQ. Trimming shortened V by 0 bases and J by 0 bases, and 4 bases separated the two germline ends. There are 13 residues in the CDR3. Full variable domain (remainder filled in from reference TRBV5-1 and TRBJ2-7): KAGVTQTPRYLIKTRGQQVTLSCSPISGHRSVSWYQQTPGQGLQFLFEYFSETQRNKGNFPGRFSGRQFSNSRSEMNVSTLELGDSALYLCASSLDGSYEQYFGPGTRLTVT.

The genes are TRBV6-1 and TRBJ2-7; D remains ambiguous. Germline loops: CDR1 MNHNS, CDR2 SASEGT. There are 14 residues in the CDR3. V lost 5 bases, J lost 4 bases, and 15 bases lay in between. CDR3 loop: CASSRRTDLYEQYF. The CDR3 DNA follows: TGTGCCAGCAGTCGACGGACGGACCTTTACGAGCAGTACTTC.

This chain uses TRBV18 with TRBJ2-7; the D call may be TRBD1 or TRBD2 (6 bases each). CDR1 is KGHSH, CDR2 LQKENI, per germline. CDR3 length: 14 residues. V was clipped by 4 bases and J by 0 bases, with 10 bases between them. Here the CDR3 reads CASSRRGSSYEQYF. The DNA of the CDR3 is TGTGCCAGCTCACGGAGGGGGAGCTCCTACGAGCAGTACTTC. Full variable domain (remainder filled in from reference TRBV18 and TRBJ2-7): NAGVMQNPRHLVRRRGQEARLRCSPMKGHSHVYWYRQLPEEGLKFMVYLQKENIIDESGMPKERFSAEFPKEGPSILRIQQVVRGDSAAYFCASSRRGSSYEQYFGPGTRLTVT.

The chain has TRBV5-4 and TRBJ2-1; perhaps TRBD2 as D (6 bases). CDR3 length: 16 residues. Germline CDR1 is SGHNT and CDR2 is YYREEE (reference sequence). Trimming stripped 3 bases from V and 4 bases from J, with 17 bases between. CDR3 nucleotides: TGTGCCAGCAGCTACCTCTTGGGGGGACTTTACAATGAGCAGTTCTTC. It encodes CASSYLLGGLYNEQFF. The variable domain in full, completed from reference TRBV5-4 and TRBJ2-1, reads ETGVTQSPTHLIKTRGQQVTLRCSSQSGHNTVSWYQQALGQGPQFIFQYYREEENGRGNFPPRFSGLQFPNYSSELNVNALELDDSALYLCASSYLLGGLYNEQFFGPGTRLTVL.

The CDR3 region has the DNA TGTGCCTGGAGTAGGAACAGGGAGAGTGAAAAACTGTTTTTT. It is translated as CAWSRNRESEKLFF. The V call is TRBV30, the J call TRBJ1-4; D is possibly TRBD1 (6 bases). The CDR3 is 14 residues long. Trimming removed 2 bases from V and 7 bases from J, with 14 bases in between. The germline CDR1 and CDR2 sequences are GTSNPN and SVGIG (reference sequence).

The rearrangement joins TRBV7-6 to TRBJ1-6; D is unresolved. The CDR3 is made up of 17 amino acids. V gave up 7 bases and J gave up 7 bases, with 23 bases separating them. The germline V gene encodes CDR1 SGHVS and CDR2 FNYEAQ. The CDR3 sequence is CASTKERSGSMNSPLHF. CDR3 sequence (DNA): TGTGCCAGCACCAAGGAGCGGTCCGGGTCCATGAATTCACCCCTCCACTTT.

The gene calls are TRBV5-1 and TRBJ1-2; no reliable D call. The ends were cut back, 5 bases at V and 2 bases at J, with 13 bases in the middle. This CDR3 has 14 residues. CDR1 is SGHRS, CDR2 YFSETQ, per germline. The CDR3 region is CASSPQPENYGYTF. CDR3 sequence (DNA): TGCGCCAGCAGTCCACAGCCGGAAAACTATGGCTACACCTTC.

The chain is built from TRBV28 and TRBJ1-2, with D perhaps matching TRBD1 (6 bases). Germline CDR1 and CDR2: MDHEN and SYDVKM. This CDR3 spans 17 amino acids. V was cut by 2 bases and J by 2 bases, with 18 bases left in between. The CDR3 DNA follows: TGTGCCAGCAGTTTACTATTTTCGAGGACAGAAAACTATGGCTACACCTTC. It translates to CASSLLFSRTENYGYTF.

In this sample, this clone turned up once. The gene calls are TRBV11-3 and TRBJ2-1; no clear D gene. CDR1 and CDR2 (germline): SGHNT, YENEEA. V gave up 1 base and J gave up 2 bases, with 6 bases separating them. The CDR3 covers 14 residues. The CDR3 reads CASSLVTTYNEQFF. In DNA form, the CDR3 reads TGTGCCAGCAGCTTAGTGACCACCTACAATGAGCAGTTCTTC. Based on the CDR3 plus reference TRBV11-3 and TRBJ2-1, the full variable domain is EAGVVQSPRYKIIEKKQPVAFWCNPISGHNTLYWYLQNLGQGPELLIRYENEEAVDDSQLPKDRFSAERLKGVDSTLKIQPAELGDSAVYLCASSLVTTYNEQFFGPGTRLTVL.

The chain links TRBV21-1 to TRBJ2-1; TRBD2, the D gene given by the table, was not confirmed from the DNA. TRBV21-1 is a known pseudogene. CDR3 length: 13 residues. The CDR3 loop reads CASSKGGLNEQFF. CDR3 nucleotide sequence: TGTGCCAGCAGCAAGGGGGGACTCAATGAGCAGTTCTTC.

This rearrangement joins TRBV4-1 to TRBJ2-1, with D possibly TRBD2 on 5 matching bases. The CDR3 is 14 residues long. Germline CDR1 is MGHRA and CDR2 is YSYEKL. V lost 4 bases and J 7 bases, leaving 14 bases between the germline ends. CDR3 coding DNA: TGCGCCAGCAGCCCTGATGGAGGTGTTAATGAGCAGTTCTTC. The encoded protein is CASSPDGGVNEQFF.